These 4 T cell receptor beta chains originate from one sample sequenced in a study of T cells after posttransplantation cyclophosphamide. Only in-frame clones appear in the TCRdb table, and some are missing; sequencing was by immunoSEQ multiplex PCR. The sample carries around 66,000 clones, 90% to 95% recorded once. The sample taken for sequencing was PBMCs. The receptor source for this set is a woman in her 30s in good health and a related stem cell transplant donor.

This chain joins TRBV25-1 and TRBJ2-7; possibly TRBD1 or TRBD2 for D (5 bases each). Per germline, CDR1 MGHDK and CDR2 SYGVNS. The CDR3 extends over 15 amino acids. V dropped 0 bases and J dropped 0 bases, with 9 bases sitting between them. The CDR3 DNA is TGTGCCAGCAGTGAATATCCAGGGAGCTCCTACGAGCAGTACTTC. Translation: CASSEYPGSSYEQYF.

V and J are TRBV4-1 and TRBJ2-3; TRBD2 is a possible D gene (6 bases). Germline V CDR1 and CDR2: MGHRA, YSYEKL. V lost 1 base and J 5 bases, leaving 10 bases between the germline ends. CDR3 length: 14 amino acids. The CDR3 DNA reads as TGCGCCAGCAGCCAAGGGCTAGCGATAGATACGCAGTATTTT. It codes for CASSQGLAIDTQYF.

The chain carries TRBV18 and TRBJ1-5; the match to TRBD1 covers 12 bases. Germline loops: CDR1 KGHSH, CDR2 LQKENI. Trimming at V came to 2 bases and at J to 7 bases, leaving 6 bases not matched to a gene. This CDR3 spans 16 amino acids. The DNA of the CDR3 is TGTGCCAGCTCACCAGGTGGGACAGGGGGCGGCCAGCCCCAGCATTTT. Its translation: CASSPGGTGGGQPQHF.

The chain recombines TRBV6-5 with TRBJ1-4; D uncertain. Germline CDR1 and CDR2: MNHEY and SVGAGI. The CDR3 contains 16 residues. Trimming removed 0 bases from V and 0 bases from J, with 8 bases in between. The CDR3 here is CASSYSWASTNEKLFF. The CDR3 DNA reads as TGTGCCAGCAGTTACTCGTGGGCATCAACTAATGAAAAACTGTTTTTT.